This TCR beta chain was observed in a study of regulatory T cells in long-lasting Graves disease. According to the study, TCR beta libraries were built with iRepertoire HTBI primers and CDR3-region Arm-PCR. TCRdb re-called the multiplex PCR reads through MiXCR, storing one row per CDR3 protein. Here the sample spans 550,000 to 600,000 distinct CDR3 sequences, approximately 16% being singletons. Time point given: newly diagnosed GD, antithyroid drugs for less than 3 months. From RNA extracted from PBMCs, the TCR library was made. CDR1 and CDR2 (germline): SGHTA, FQGNSA. The CDR3 consists of 13 residues. The ends were cut back, 8 bases at V and 6 bases at J, with 14 bases in the middle. The data also belong to a second study, concerning T cells in Graves' hyperthyroidism and ophthalmopathy.

The chain uses TRBV7-2 and TRBJ2-1, with unresolved D. The source is a man younger than 35 with Graves disease. This sample comprised peripheral blood mononuclear cells (PBMCs), obtained at new diagnosis, from a patient treated with antithyroid drugs. CDR3 coding DNA: TGTGCCAGCGGAAGGGCAGCGCTCAATGAGCAGTTCTTC. Translation gives CASGRAALNEQFF.